The present T cell receptor beta chain was sequenced within a study of vaccination and CD4 T cells after COVID-19. This clonotype was seen a few times. Its antigen remains unidentified. The V and J ends lost 6 bases and 4 bases, in that order; junction bases with no gene match: 10. The CDR3 is made up of 16 amino acids. In germline, CDR1 is KGHDR, CDR2 SFDVKD. Sequencing of cultured CD4+ T cell DNA used the Oncomine TCR Beta short-read assay. TCRdb called the PCR reads again in MiXCR, with one record for every CDR3 protein. The sample shows approximately 6,600 distinct CDR3 sequences, approximately 20% of them seen only once. Treatment denoted: approximately 9-day PBMC culture with coronavirus spike peptide pools or control peptides (ViraFEST assay).

The chain joins TRBV24-1 to TRBJ1-2; 10 nucleotides align to TRBD1. Sequenced material: CD4+ T cells from blood, cultured in vitro, taken after SARS-CoV-2 vaccination. This clonotype was obtained from a human donor who had recovered from COVID-19. CDR3 region: CATSPNAGTGVYGYTF. The CDR3 bases are TGTGCCACCAGTCCCAATGCGGGGACAGGGGTCTATGGCTACACCTTC.